One sample yielded the 29 T cell receptor beta chains listed below, sequenced in a study of PD-1 blockade in classical Hodgkin lymphoma. TCRdb's copy holds only in-frame clones and misses some; the assay was immunoSEQ multiplex PCR. The sample holds fewer than 55,000 clones; approximately 80% are singletons and the top ten take about a fifth. Regarding time point: cycle 4 day 1 (C4D1), after 5 to 7 weeks of nivolumab. After autologous stem cell transplantation all patients relapsed, and prior brentuximab vedotin exposure differed between cohorts. The specimen was peripheral blood mononuclear cells (PBMCs), collected before the fourth cycle of nivolumab. These receptor sequences come from a human donor with classical Hodgkin lymphoma.

This clone was counted a few times. The V gene is TRBV10-3, the J gene TRBJ1-3, with D unresolved. The CDR3 contains 13 residues. Per germline, CDR1 ENHRY and CDR2 SYGVKD. V lost 11 bases and J lost 4, with 15 bases in between. The CDR3 DNA follows: TGTGCCTGCGAAGAAGAGGCAGGAAACACCATATATTTT. This translates into CACEEEAGNTIYF.

The chain combines TRBV19 with TRBJ1-1; D remains ambiguous. The germline V gene has CDR1 LNHDA and CDR2 SQIVND (reference sequence). V was clipped by 3 bases and J by 0 bases, with 17 bases between them. This CDR3 comprises 17 residues. CDR3 sequence (DNA): TGTGCCAGTAGTATGGAGGGCGTGGCAGGTTTGAACACTGAAGCTTTCTTT. Translating it yields CASSMEGVAGLNTEAFF.

The chain combines TRBV30 with TRBJ2-5; tentative D call: TRBD1 (6 bases). The CDR3 contains 11 residues. The germline gives CDR1 GTSNPN, CDR2 SVGIG (reference sequence). The V end lost 7 bases, the J end lost 2 bases, and 8 bases lay between the germline ends. CDR3 protein: CASQGQETQYF. For the CDR3, the DNA is TGTGCCTCGCAGGGGCAAGAGACCCAGTACTTC.

This chain links TRBV30 with TRBJ2-1; no clear D. Germline V lookup: CDR1 GTSNPN, CDR2 SVGIG (reference sequence). The V end was cut by 0 bases, the J end by 0 bases, with 9 bases between. This CDR3 has 15 residues. CDR3 amino acids: CAWSVRRDSYNEQFF. Written as DNA, the CDR3 is TGTGCCTGGAGTGTACGAAGGGACTCCTACAATGAGCAGTTCTTC.

This sequence joins TRBV19 and TRBJ2-1, with 13 bases aligning to TRBD2. Unmatched junction bases numbered 6, after V lost 4 bases and J lost 6 bases. Germline V gene lookup returns CDR1 LNHDA and CDR2 SQIVND (reference sequence). This CDR3 is 16 amino acids long. The CDR3 coding sequence is TGTGCCAGTAGTAGAACTAGCGGGAGGGCCCCCAATGAGCAGTTCTTC. Translated: CASSRTSGRAPNEQFF.

The genes are TRBV7-3 and TRBJ2-3; D not certain. The germline CDR1 and CDR2 sequences are SGHTA and FQGTGA. CDR3 size: 14 residues. The V end was cut by 3 bases, the J end by 0 bases, with 7 bases between. CDR3 in DNA: TGTGCCAGCAGCTTGACCGCTAGCACAGATACGCAGTATTTT. This encodes CASSLTASTDTQYF.

The chain recombines TRBV9 with TRBJ2-1; 7 nucleotides agree with TRBD2. The J segment lost 10 bases and the V segment lost 2 bases, leaving 9 bases of the junction unmatched. The CDR3 runs 14 residues. In germline, CDR1 is SGDLS, CDR2 YYNGEE. The CDR3 reads CASSVGWDYQEQFF. Written as DNA, the CDR3 is TGTGCCAGCAGCGTGGGATGGGACTACCAAGAGCAGTTCTTC.

The J gene is TRBJ1-6, the V gene TRBV28, with 10 bases identical to TRBD1. V lost 7 bases, J lost 8 bases, and 8 bases stayed unmatched. Per germline, CDR1 MDHEN and CDR2 SYDVKM. The CDR3 extends over 15 amino acids. CDR3 residues: CASTPGGTGDSPLHF. The DNA of the CDR3 is TGTGCCAGCACCCCCGGCGGGACAGGGGATTCACCCCTCCACTTT.

The count of this clone is one. The V and J genes are TRBV5-5 and TRBJ1-1, with a tentative D call TRBD1 (6 bases). Per the germline V gene, CDR1 is SGHKS and CDR2 is YYEKEE (reference sequence). Deletions cut 2 bases from V and 1 base from J, with 15 bases between. CDR3 length: 16 residues. The CDR3 DNA reads TGTGCCAGCAGCTTTTTACCTAAACAGGGGAACACTGAAGCTTTCTTT. Translation: CASSFLPKQGNTEAFF.

This clone was found many times. As DNA, the CDR3 is TGTGCCAGCACCGGGCCTTACTACAATGAGCAGTTCTTC. This encodes CASTGPYYNEQFF. V and J are TRBV27 and TRBJ2-1; D is unresolved. V lost 7 bases, J lost 3 bases, and 10 bases lay in between. This CDR3 is built from 13 residues. Germline CDR1 is MNHEY and CDR2 is SMNVEV (reference sequence).

V and J are TRBV4-3 and TRBJ1-4; D gene uncertain. The CDR3 is 16 residues long. CDR1 and CDR2 from the germline V gene are LGHNA and YSLEER. The ends were cut back, 1 base at V and 8 bases at J, with 17 bases in the middle. The DNA for the CDR3 is TGCGCCAGCAGCCAAGGTCAGAGGCTGGCCGGGGAAAAACTGTTTTTT. It encodes CASSQGQRLAGEKLFF.

This chain uses TRBV5-6 with TRBJ2-3; 8 nucleotides line up with TRBD2. Losses at the gene ends were 1 base for V and 0 bases for J; bases not matched to a gene: 4. The CDR3 sequence is 16 residues long. The germline V gene encodes CDR1 SGHDT and CDR2 YYEEEE. CDR3 loop: CASSLWASGSTDTQYF. CDR3 DNA sequence: TGTGCCAGCAGCTTGTGGGCTAGCGGGAGCACAGATACGCAGTATTTT.

Only a few counts were recorded for this clone. At the DNA level, this CDR3 is encoded by other sequences in the same sample as well. The J gene is TRBJ2-3, the V gene TRBV9, with D uncertain. Trimming stripped 2 bases from V and 4 bases from J, with 8 bases between. This CDR3 is built from 13 residues. Germline V gene data show CDR1 as SGDLS and CDR2 as YYNGEE. The CDR3 protein is CASSVGSPDTQYF. For the CDR3, the DNA is TGTGCCAGCAGCGTTGGCAGTCCAGATACGCAGTATTTT.

V is TRBV6-5 and J is TRBJ1-4, with D maybe TRBD1 (6 bases). Germline CDR1 is MNHEY and CDR2 is SVGAGI. This CDR3 has 14 amino acids. Deletions cut 5 bases from V and 1 base from J, with 8 bases between. CDR3 sequence: CASSQQGTNEKLFF. CDR3 DNA: TGTGCCAGCAGTCAACAGGGAACTAATGAAAAACTGTTTTTT.

This clone is a singleton in its sample. V is TRBV19 and J is TRBJ2-4, with TRBD2 matching over 9 bases. The CDR3 covers 21 residues. Germline V lookup: CDR1 LNHDA, CDR2 SQIVND (reference sequence). V was pared by 7 bases and J by 3 bases, with 25 bases of the junction left unmatched. The CDR3 spells CASKRREGSGLSFPSKNIQYF. Here the CDR3 DNA reads TGTGCCAGTAAACGGCGGGAGGGCTCTGGGTTGAGCTTCCCCAGCAAAAACATTCAGTACTTC.

This clone was counted a few times. This chain joins TRBV7-6 and TRBJ2-1; D unresolved. The V gene's germline CDR1 is SGHVS and CDR2 FNYEAQ. The CDR3 loop spans 15 amino acids. Trimming cost V 0 bases and J 5 bases, with 11 bases left between them. CDR3 sequence: CASSLATGPDNEQFF. The CDR3 coding sequence is TGTGCCAGCAGCTTAGCCACCGGTCCCGACAATGAGCAGTTCTTC.

The V call is TRBV19, the J call TRBJ1-2; D gene ambiguous. CDR3 length equals 14 residues. Germline V gene data show CDR1 as LNHDA and CDR2 as SQIVND (reference sequence). The V gene lost 5 bases and the J gene lost 1 base, with 11 bases spanning the gap. The CDR3 nucleotides read TGTGCCAGTAGTCTTCGGACCCTTAACTATGGCTACACCTTC. Protein product: CASSLRTLNYGYTF.

The sample holds one count of this clone. This chain uses TRBV21-1 with TRBJ2-7; TRBD2 is taken as the D call from the table, unchecked against the DNA. TRBV21-1 corresponds to a pseudogene. The CDR3 runs to 17 residues. As DNA, the CDR3 is TGTGCCAGCAGCAAGCCGGTTGGCGGTCCGAGCTCCTACGAGCAGTACTTC. This gives the protein CASSKPVGGPSSYEQYF.

This clone has only one observation. The V call is TRBV9, the J call TRBJ1-1; the D is unclear. CDR1 is SGDLS and CDR2 is YYNGEE in the germline V gene. Between the trimmed V and J ends, which lost 1 base and 4 bases, there was a span of 11 bases. The CDR3 sequence is 14 residues long. CDR3 nucleotides: TGTGCCAGCAGCGTAATCGCCCCGGGCACTGAAGCTTTCTTT. This codes for CASSVIAPGTEAFF.

The chain couples TRBV29-1 to TRBJ2-7; 9 bases line up with TRBD2. The CDR3 spans 14 residues. J gave up 0 bases and V 4 bases, and 4 bases lay outside the gene matches. In germline, CDR1 is SQVTM, CDR2 ANQGSEA. The chain's CDR3 is CSVVRSGSSYEQYF. CDR3 DNA sequence: TGCAGCGTTGTTCGTAGCGGGAGCTCCTACGAGCAGTACTTC.

This chain uses TRBV28 with TRBJ2-3, with no clear D. The CDR3 length is 15 residues. Looked up from germline, CDR1 is MDHEN and CDR2 is SYDVKM. V shed 7 bases and J shed 1 base, with 15 bases lying between them. Here the CDR3 reads CASTNSHLGTDTQYF. Here the CDR3 DNA reads TGTGCCAGCACCAATTCCCACCTAGGCACAGATACGCAGTATTTT. The whole variable domain, filled in from reference TRBV28 and TRBJ2-3, reads DVKVTQSSRYLVKRTGEKVFLECVQDMDHENMFWYRQDPGLGLRLIYFSYDVKMKEKGDIPEGYSVSREKKERFSLILESASTNQTSMYLCASTNSHLGTDTQYFGPGTRLTVL.

V is TRBV19 and J is TRBJ1-6; tentative D call: TRBD1 (6 bases). The CDR3 has 16 residues. Germline V gives CDR1 LNHDA, CDR2 SQIVND (reference sequence). Trimming left V 6 bases short and J 2 bases short, with 14 bases between. CDR3 in DNA: TGTGCCAGTAGCCCCTCGGGGGCCGCCTATAATTCACCCCTCCACTTT. Its translation: CASSPSGAAYNSPLHF. Based on the CDR3 plus reference TRBV19 and TRBJ1-6, the full variable domain is DGGITQSPKYLFRKEGQNVTLSCEQNLNHDAMYWYRQDPGQGLRLIYYSQIVNDFQKGDIAEGYSVSREKKESFPLTVTSAQKNPTAFYLCASSPSGAAYNSPLHFGNGTRLTVT.

The V and J genes are TRBV29-1 and TRBJ2-3; a weak D match, TRBD1 (6 bases). This CDR3 contains 14 residues. Germline V gene data show CDR1 as SQVTM and CDR2 as ANQGSEA. V lost 4 bases to trimming and J lost 1 base, with 12 bases between them. The CDR3 loop is CSVGGRVGTDTQYF. In DNA form, the CDR3 reads TGCAGCGTTGGGGGGCGGGTTGGCACAGATACGCAGTATTTT.

This clone was observed a single time. The gene calls are TRBV11-2 and TRBJ2-2; 9 nucleotides agree with TRBD1. The CDR3 contains 15 residues. The junction had 5 bases not matched to a gene; V was cut back by 3 bases and J by 6 bases. Germline-derived CDR1 and CDR2 are SGHAT and FQNNGV. CDR3 nucleotide sequence: TGTGCCAGCAGCTTTGACAGGGGGTGGGCCGGGGAGCTGTTTTTT. Translating gives CASSFDRGWAGELFF.

The V gene is TRBV7-3, the J gene TRBJ2-3; 8 bases map to TRBD2. CDR1 is SGHTA and CDR2 is FQGTGA in the germline V gene. CDR3 length: 17 amino acids. The ends lost 4 bases at V and 5 bases at J; junction bases unmatched: 14. Written as DNA, the CDR3 is TGTGCCAGCAGCTCCCGGTCGGAGCGGGGGCTTGGAGATACGCAGTATTTT. It codes for CASSSRSERGLGDTQYF.

This sequence joins TRBV6-4 and TRBJ1-3; 9 bases align to TRBD1. The length of the CDR3 is 13 residues. V trimming: 10 bases; J trimming: 1 base; junction bases outside the gene matches: 2. CDR1 MRHNA and CDR2 SNTAGT come from the germline V gene. The CDR3 here is CATGTGSGNTIYF. The CDR3 bases are TGTGCCACCGGGACAGGGTCTGGAAACACCATATATTTT.

This rearrangement joins TRBV11-3 to TRBJ1-4; 7 bases fit TRBD1. The CDR3 totals 14 residues. The germline CDR1 and CDR2 sequences are SGHNT and YENEEA. The V and J ends lost 3 bases and 7 bases, in that order; junction bases with no gene match: 5. The CDR3 DNA is TGTGCCAGCAGCTTCAGGGGGATGAGTGAAAAACTGTTTTTT. It codes for CASSFRGMSEKLFF. Filled out from reference TRBV11-3 and TRBJ1-4, the complete variable domain reads EAGVVQSPRYKIIEKKQPVAFWCNPISGHNTLYWYLQNLGQGPELLIRYENEEAVDDSQLPKDRFSAERLKGVDSTLKIQPAELGDSAVYLCASSFRGMSEKLFFGSGTQLSVL.

The rearrangement joins TRBV27 to TRBJ1-6, with D hard to call. CDR1 and CDR2 (germline): MNHEY, SMNVEV (reference sequence). The CDR3 is 13 residues long. Trimming shortened V by 5 bases and J by 10 bases, and 12 bases separated the two germline ends. The CDR3 region has the DNA TGTGCCAGCAGTCCCCTTGGGGTCTCACCCCTCCACTTT. Amino acid sequence: CASSPLGVSPLHF.

The CDR3 sequence is CASSPSPHSFKQYF. The CDR3 nucleotides are TGTGCCAGCAGTCCAAGCCCACATTCTTTCAAGCAGTACTTC. The chain has TRBV6-6 and TRBJ2-7; D gene uncertain. This CDR3 spans 14 amino acids. Germline values: CDR1 MNHNY, CDR2 SVGAGI (reference sequence). V lost 5 bases, J lost 8 bases, and 19 bases lay in between.